The rows below give T cell receptor beta chains drawn from one sample of a study of technical replicates of blood from a handful of donors. Produced via immunoSEQ multiplex PCR; TCRdb's table is partial and in-frame only. The data hold about 82,000 clones, with around 90% observed a single time. The sample was T cells isolated from PBMCs. Receptors were obtained from a human donor in good health. The CDR3 runs from the conserved cysteine through the conserved F or W. Fields, in order: J gene, clone size, D gene, CDR3 length, V gene, CDR3 DNA, CDR3 protein. D genes are given only for firm matches. The size field is filled for only some rows; it gives once, few, many or a size class.

TRBJ1-2 - TRBD1 14 TRBV5-4 TGTGCCAGCAGCTTGGTTACCACAGGGGCGGGCTACACCTTC CASSLVTTGAGYTF
TRBJ2-1 - TRBD1 16 TRBV10-3 TGTGCCATCAGTGAGCGTGGACAGGGTGACTACAATGAGCAGTTCTTC CAISERGQGDYNEQFF
TRBJ2-5 - - 15 TRBV15 TGTGCCACCAGCCTCCGGGGGTCTGGCCAAGAGACCCAGTACTTC CATSLRGSGQETQYF
TRBJ2-7 - - 15 TRBV5-1 TGCGCCAGCAGCTTAGGGTTCGGACAGTCCTACGAGCAGTACTTC CASSLGFGQSYEQYF
TRBJ1-5 once - 14 TRBV6-5 TGTGCCAGCAACTCAGGGGCTGGGGATCAGCCCCAGCATTTT CASNSGAGDQPQHF
TRBJ1-6 - - 14 TRBV6-5 TGTGCCAGCAGTTACTTGGGCCTGAATTCACCCCTCCACTTT CASSYLGLNSPLHF
TRBJ2-7 once TRBD2 18 TRBV6-1 TGTGCCAGCAGTGAATGGGCCACTCTAGCGGGTAGCTCCTACGAGCAGTACTTC CASSEWATLAGSSYEQYF
TRBJ2-7 once - 13 TRBV30 TGTGCCTGGAGTGTACGGGGTGGTTACGAGCAGTACTTC CAWSVRGGYEQYF
TRBJ2-7 - - 15 TRBV11-2 TGTGCCAGCACCCCACCGCCAAGGAGCTCCTACGAGCAGTACTTC CASTPPPRSSYEQYF
TRBJ1-4 once - 16 TRBV30 TGTGCCTGGAGTGGAGGAGCGGGGGCAACTAATGAAAAACTGTTTTTT CAWSGGAGATNEKLFF
TRBJ2-7 - TRBD1 15 TRBV19 TGTGCCAGTAGTGCACCCGGGACAGGGGTGTACGAGCAGTACTTC CASSAPGTGVYEQYF
TRBJ2-7 - - 13 TRBV7-9 TGTGCCAGCAGCTTGGCTCCGACTTCCCAGCAGTACTTC CASSLAPTSQQYF
TRBJ1-4 - TRBD1 15 TRBV5-5 TGTGCCAGCAGCTTTATACAGGGGGCCGAAGAAAAACTGTTTTTT CASSFIQGAEEKLFF
TRBJ2-7 once TRBD2 14 TRBV5-4 TGTGCCAGCAGCTCCGGGACTAAGCTGTACGAGCAGTACTTC CASSSGTKLYEQYF
TRBJ2-1 once TRBD2 18 TRBV4-2 TGTGCCAGCAGCCAAGAAACGGTGGGGACTAGTTTGTACAATGAGCAGTTCTTC CASSQETVGTSLYNEQFF
TRBJ2-5 - - 14 TRBV9 TGTGCCAGCAGCGTATCACAGGGCCAAGAGACCCAGTACTTC CASSVSQGQETQYF
TRBJ2-7 - TRBD2 15 TRBV18 TGTGCCAGCTGGGGGGGAGAGGGTCTCAGCTACGAGCAGTACTTC CASWGGEGLSYEQYF
TRBJ1-1 - - 15 TRBV7-3 TGTGCCAGCAGCCAATCGGCGGGGGGCAGGGGTGAAGCTTTCTTT CASSQSAGGRGEAFF
TRBJ2-2 - TRBD2 16 TRBV6-5 TGTGCCAGCAGTTACCAACTAGCGGGAAGCACCGGGGAGCTGTTTTTT CASSYQLAGSTGELFF
TRBJ2-1 - TRBD2 15 TRBV7-3 TGTGCCAGCAGCACCCTTGGGGGGGGACACAATGAGCAGTTCTTC CASSTLGGGHNEQFF
TRBJ2-3 - TRBD2 15 TRBV5-6 TGTGCCAGCAGCCCACTAGCGGGGAGCACAGATACGCAGTATTTT CASSPLAGSTDTQYF
TRBJ1-2 - - 19 TRBV9 TGTGCCAGCAGCGGGAGCCCCGGGACATCTACCGCTGGGGGCTATGGCTACACCTTC CASSGSPGTSTAGGYGYTF
TRBJ2-3 - - 16 TRBV5-4 TGTGCCAGCAGCTGGGGTGGCGGGGCGTCCCCAGATACGCAGTATTTT CASSWGGGASPDTQYF
TRBJ1-1 few - 15 TRBV19 TGTGCCAGTAGTGTATTGGGGGGAATGAACACTGAAGCTTTCTTT CASSVLGGMNTEAFF
TRBJ1-1 - TRBD1 14 TRBV27 TGTGCCAGCAGTTTTAGTACAGGGGCAACTGAAGCTTTCTTT CASSFSTGATEAFF
TRBJ2-1 - - 15 TRBV6-5 TGTGCCAGCAGCTCCGGGACACCGATATACAATGAGCAGTTCTTC CASSSGTPIYNEQFF
TRBJ2-6 - - 16 TRBV28 TGTGCCACCTCCGCAGGAGCGGGCTCTGGGGCCAACGTCCTGACTTTC CATSAGAGSGANVLTF
TRBJ1-1 once - 14 TRBV19 TGTGCCAGTAGTACAACGACCCGGGACACTGAAGCTTTCTTT CASSTTTRDTEAFF
TRBJ2-3 - TRBD2 13 TRBV10-3 TGTGCCATCAGTGAACGGGGGGAAAATACGCAGTATTTT CAISERGENTQYF
TRBJ2-3 - TRBD2 16 TRBV9 TGTGCCAGCAGCGCGAGTCGCGGGGGGGCCGTAGATACGCAGTATTTT CASSASRGGAVDTQYF
TRBJ2-1 - TRBD1 18 TRBV19 TGTGCCAGTGGATGGGGGCAGGGGGAGTTAGTGTCCTACAATGAGCAGTTCTTC CASGWGQGELVSYNEQFF
TRBJ1-2 once TRBD1 15 TRBV5-6 TGTGCCAGCAGCCCAGATACAGGGGGCATTGGGGGCTACACCTTC CASSPDTGGIGGYTF
TRBJ2-1 - - 13 TRBV4-1 TGCGCCAGCAGCCCGCGCGACACATATGAGCAGTTCTTC CASSPRDTYEQFF
TRBJ1-2 - - 16 TRBV7-9 TGTGCCAGCAGCAATGAAACAGGCCTGACGCTTCATGGCTACACCTTC CASSNETGLTLHGYTF
TRBJ2-1 - - 15 TRBV27 TGTGCCAGCAGTTTAGGTACTTACGGGTTAAATGAGCAGTTCTTC CASSLGTYGLNEQFF
TRBJ2-6 - - 22 TRBV10-1 TGCGCCAGCAAGATCACAGAGATTTGGAACTGGAACGTGGTCTCTGGGGCCAACGTCCTGACTTTC CASKITEIWNWNVVSGANVLTF
TRBJ2-3 - TRBD1 14 TRBV28 TGTGCCAGCAGGTTAGCACAGGGGGAAGATACGCAGTATTTT CASRLAQGEDTQYF
TRBJ2-3 - - 15 TRBV6-6 TGTGCCAGCAGTTACTCAATAGGGGTTACAGATACGCAGTATTTT CASSYSIGVTDTQYF
TRBJ1-2 - TRBD1 13 TRBV5-1 TGCGCCAGCAGCGTGGGACAGGGAGAGGGCTACACCTTC CASSVGQGEGYTF
TRBJ2-1 - - 14 TRBV28 TGTGCCAGCAGTTCCCCAGGCAGGAACAATGAGCAGTTCTTC CASSSPGRNNEQFF
TRBJ2-1 - - 15 TRBV19 TGTGCCAGTAGTATAAACCGGGAGATTATGCATGAGCAGTTCTTC CASSINREIMHEQFF
TRBJ1-3 few - 16 TRBV11-3 TGTGCCAGCAGCCCTCGGGAACAGGGCACCGGAAACACCATATATTTT CASSPREQGTGNTIYF
TRBJ2-7 - TRBD1 14 TRBV10-1 TGCGCCAGCAGTGAAAATACAGGGGGTGCCGAGCAGTACTTC CASSENTGGAEQYF
TRBJ2-5 - TRBD2 16 TRBV5-1 TGCGCCAGCAGTCCCCGACTAGCGGGGGTAGGTGAGACCCAGTACTTC CASSPRLAGVGETQYF
TRBJ2-1 - - 17 TRBV7-9 TGTGCCAGCAGCTTAGGCTTTGGTGCGGGAACCGGGATGACGCAGTTCTTC CASSLGFGAGTGMTQFF
TRBJ1-5 - - 14 TRBV6-5 TGTGCCAGCAGTCGACAGGTCTCCGATCAGCCCCAGCATTTT CASSRQVSDQPQHF
TRBJ1-2 - - 16 TRBV5-1 TGCGCCAGCAGCTTGGCCCGCGCAGGTGGGACTTATGGCTACACCTTC CASSLARAGGTYGYTF